This T cell receptor (beta chain) was observed in a study of blood T cell repertoires in COVID-19. For the study at large: Samples representing acute and convalescent COVID-19 were sourced from the United States, Italy and Spain. Sample material is recorded as cDNA or gDNA derived from T cells, B-cell-depleted T cells, or PBMCs.

Per the original methods: From reference gene primer amplification, estimates of nucleated cell counts were derived. TCRdb's table, derived via immunoSEQ multiplex PCR, lists solely in-frame clones and lacks some. V, J and clone size reflect that table, while D and trimming were determined from the DNA. Of about 38,000 clones in the sample, 90% were seen once. This TCR was sampled from a man aged 55 to 70 with active or convalescent COVID-19. Sequencing was performed on peripheral blood.

CDR3: CASSQSESEANYGYTF. The CDR3 DNA sequence: TGCGCCAGCAGCCAGTCAGAGTCAGAGGCTAACTATGGCTACACCTTC. The gene calls are TRBV4-3 and TRBJ1-2; no clear D gene. The germline CDR1 and CDR2 sequences are LGHNA and YSLEER. Trimming took off 3 bases at V and 0 bases at J, with 14 bases between the two ends. This CDR3 contains 16 residues.